Described below is a single TCR beta chain sequence and its context. Its antigen is currently unknown. Trimming took off 5 bases at V and 6 bases at J, with 11 bases between the two ends. Per germline, CDR1 MDHEN and CDR2 SYDVKM. The length of the CDR3 is 12 residues. The sample is drawn from a study of shared clonotypes between healthy human individuals. About the research overall: Three plates were used per donor for CD4 naive, three for CD4 memory, two for CD8 naive and one for CD8 memory.

Naive CD8 cells, CD45RO-negative and positively selected for CCR7, excluded terminally differentiated effector memory CD45RA+ cells. Generated by immunoSEQ multiplex PCR, the TCRdb table keeps only in-frame clones and is missing some. Of roughly 600,000 clones in the sample, nearly 98% are singletons; the top ten hold approximately 0.33%. General study findings and limits: Generation probability values for non-shared clonotypes were lower than those for clonotypes shared by all four donors. Enrolling few donors narrowed the genetic and exposure-history diversity that was represented.

The source is a man aged 25 to 40 in good health. Sequenced input: naive CD8+ T cells sorted from blood. This chain links TRBV28 with TRBJ2-7; TRBD1 is a possible D gene (5 bases). As DNA, the CDR3 is TGTGCCAGCAGTCCACTCCAGGGCGAGCAGTACTTC. Protein sequence: CASSPLQGEQYF.